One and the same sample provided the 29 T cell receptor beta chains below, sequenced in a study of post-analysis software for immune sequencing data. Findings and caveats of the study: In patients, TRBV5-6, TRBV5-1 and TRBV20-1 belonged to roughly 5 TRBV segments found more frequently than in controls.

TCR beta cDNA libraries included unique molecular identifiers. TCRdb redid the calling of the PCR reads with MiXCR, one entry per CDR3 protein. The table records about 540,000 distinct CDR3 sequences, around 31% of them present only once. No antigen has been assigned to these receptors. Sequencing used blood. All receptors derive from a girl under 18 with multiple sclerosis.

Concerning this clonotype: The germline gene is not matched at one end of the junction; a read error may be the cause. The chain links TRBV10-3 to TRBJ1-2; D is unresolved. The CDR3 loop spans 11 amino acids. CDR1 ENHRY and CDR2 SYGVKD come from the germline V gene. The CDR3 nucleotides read TGTGCCGTCAGTGTGGGAGGCGGCTACACCTTC. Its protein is CAVSVGGGYTF.

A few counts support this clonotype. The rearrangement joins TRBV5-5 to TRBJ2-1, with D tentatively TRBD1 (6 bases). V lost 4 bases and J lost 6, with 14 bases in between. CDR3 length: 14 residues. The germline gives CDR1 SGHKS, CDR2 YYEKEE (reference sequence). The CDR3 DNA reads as TGTGCCAGCAGCCTCGCACCCAGGGGCAATGAGCAGTTCTTC. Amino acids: CASSLAPRGNEQFF.

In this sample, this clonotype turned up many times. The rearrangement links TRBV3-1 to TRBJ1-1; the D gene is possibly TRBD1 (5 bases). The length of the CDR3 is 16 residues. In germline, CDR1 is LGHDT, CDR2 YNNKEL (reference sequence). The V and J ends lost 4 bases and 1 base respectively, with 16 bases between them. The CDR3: CASSPSDSLGNTEAFF. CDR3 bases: TGTGCCAGCAGCCCTAGTGACAGCCTGGGGAACACTGAAGCTTTCTTT.

The CDR3 is CASSLTGVGNTEAFF. CDR3 bases: TGTGCCAGCAGTTTAACAGGGGTCGGGAACACTGAAGCTTTCTTT. The chain joins TRBV6-5 to TRBJ1-1; 7 bases line up with TRBD1. This CDR3 region has 15 residues. After removal of 4 bases from V and 1 base from J, the junction contained 6 bases not matched to a gene. Germline loops: CDR1 MNHEY, CDR2 SVGAGI.

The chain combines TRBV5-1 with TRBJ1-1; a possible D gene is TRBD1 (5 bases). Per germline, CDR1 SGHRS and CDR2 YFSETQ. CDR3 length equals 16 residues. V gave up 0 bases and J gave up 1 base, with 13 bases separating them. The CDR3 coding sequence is TGCGCCAGCAGCTTGGTCGGCAGGGTACCGAACACTGAAGCTTTCTTT. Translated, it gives CASSLVGRVPNTEAFF.

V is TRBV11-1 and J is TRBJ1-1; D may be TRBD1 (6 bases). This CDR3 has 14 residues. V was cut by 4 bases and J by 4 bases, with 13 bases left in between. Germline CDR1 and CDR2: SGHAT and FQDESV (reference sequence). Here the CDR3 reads CASSYRGGITEAFF. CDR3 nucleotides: TGTGCCAGCAGCTATAGGGGGGGGATCACTGAAGCTTTCTTT.

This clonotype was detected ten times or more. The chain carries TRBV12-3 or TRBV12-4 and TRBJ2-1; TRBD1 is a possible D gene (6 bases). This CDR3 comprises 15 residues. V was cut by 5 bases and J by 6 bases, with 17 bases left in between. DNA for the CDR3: TGTGCCAGCAGTCTTGGTCGGGACAACGCCAATGAGCAGTTCTTC. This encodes CASSLGRDNANEQFF.

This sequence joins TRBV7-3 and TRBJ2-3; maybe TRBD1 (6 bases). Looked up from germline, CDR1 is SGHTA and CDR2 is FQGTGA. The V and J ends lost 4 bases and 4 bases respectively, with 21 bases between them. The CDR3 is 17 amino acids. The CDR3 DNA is TGTGCCAGCAGCTCCCAGTCACCCAGGGGAGACGCAGATACGCAGTATTTT. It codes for CASSSQSPRGDADTQYF.

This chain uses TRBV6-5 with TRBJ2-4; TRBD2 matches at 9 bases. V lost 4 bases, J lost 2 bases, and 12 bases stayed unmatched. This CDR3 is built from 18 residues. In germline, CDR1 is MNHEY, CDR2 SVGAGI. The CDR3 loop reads CASSWASGEASSKNIQYF. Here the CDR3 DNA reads TGTGCCAGCAGTTGGGCTAGCGGGGAGGCTTCATCCAAAAACATTCAGTACTTC.

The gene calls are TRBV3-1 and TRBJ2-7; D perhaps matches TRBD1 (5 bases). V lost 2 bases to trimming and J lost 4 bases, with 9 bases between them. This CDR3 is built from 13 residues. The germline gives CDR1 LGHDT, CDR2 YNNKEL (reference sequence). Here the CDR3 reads CASSQNGQYEQYF. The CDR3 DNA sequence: TGTGCCAGCAGCCAAAACGGACAATACGAGCAGTACTTC.

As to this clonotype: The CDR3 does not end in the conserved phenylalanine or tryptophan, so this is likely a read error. CDR3 sequence: CAISGRGASSYEQYC. CDR3 sequence (DNA): TGTGCCATCAGTGGCCGGGGGGCGAGCTCCTACGAGCAGTACTGC. The chain recombines TRBV10-3 with TRBJ2-7; possibly TRBD2 for D (7 bases). The CDR3 has 15 amino acids. Trimming shortened V by 4 bases and J by 0 bases, and 13 bases separated the two germline ends. CDR1 is ENHRY, CDR2 SYGVKD, per germline.

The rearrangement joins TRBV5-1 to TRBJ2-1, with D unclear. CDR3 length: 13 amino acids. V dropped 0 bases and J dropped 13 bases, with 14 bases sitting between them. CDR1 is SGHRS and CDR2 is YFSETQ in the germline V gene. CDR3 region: CASSLELQETQFF. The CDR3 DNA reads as TGCGCCAGCAGCTTGGAGTTACAAGAGACCCAGTTCTTC.

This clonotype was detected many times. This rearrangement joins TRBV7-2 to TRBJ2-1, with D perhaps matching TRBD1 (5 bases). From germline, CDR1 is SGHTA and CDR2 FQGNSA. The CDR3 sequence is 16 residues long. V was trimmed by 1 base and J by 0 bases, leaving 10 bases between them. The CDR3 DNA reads TGTGCCAGCAGCTTAGTAGGAGACAGCTCCTACAATGAGCAGTTCTTC. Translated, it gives CASSLVGDSSYNEQFF.

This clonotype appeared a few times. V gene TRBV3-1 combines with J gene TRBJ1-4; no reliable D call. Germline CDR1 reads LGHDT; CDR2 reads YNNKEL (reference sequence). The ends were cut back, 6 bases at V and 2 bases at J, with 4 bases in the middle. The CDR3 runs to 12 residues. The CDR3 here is CASSLTNEKLFF. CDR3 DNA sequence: TGTGCCAGCAGTCTTACTAATGAAAAACTGTTTTTT.

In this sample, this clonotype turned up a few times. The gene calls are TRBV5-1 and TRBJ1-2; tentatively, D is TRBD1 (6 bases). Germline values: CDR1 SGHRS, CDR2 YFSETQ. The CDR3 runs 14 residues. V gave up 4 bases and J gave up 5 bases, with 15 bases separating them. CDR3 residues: CASSPDRITYGYTF. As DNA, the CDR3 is TGCGCCAGCAGCCCCGACAGGATAACATATGGCTACACCTTC.

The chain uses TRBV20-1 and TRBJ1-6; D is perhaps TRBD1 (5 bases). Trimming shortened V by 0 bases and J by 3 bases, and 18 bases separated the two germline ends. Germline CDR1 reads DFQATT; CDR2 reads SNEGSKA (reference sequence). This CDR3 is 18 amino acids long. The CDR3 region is CSARDLEGRTGYNSPLHF. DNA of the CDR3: TGCAGTGCTAGAGATCTCGAGGGGCGAACCGGCTATAATTCACCCCTCCACTTT.

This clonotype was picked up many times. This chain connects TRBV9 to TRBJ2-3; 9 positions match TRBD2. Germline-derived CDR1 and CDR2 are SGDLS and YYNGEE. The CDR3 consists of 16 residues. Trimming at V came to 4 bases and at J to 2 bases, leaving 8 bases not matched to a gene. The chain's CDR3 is CASSPRLAETTDTQYF. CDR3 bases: TGTGCCAGCAGCCCCCGACTAGCGGAGACCACAGATACGCAGTATTTT.

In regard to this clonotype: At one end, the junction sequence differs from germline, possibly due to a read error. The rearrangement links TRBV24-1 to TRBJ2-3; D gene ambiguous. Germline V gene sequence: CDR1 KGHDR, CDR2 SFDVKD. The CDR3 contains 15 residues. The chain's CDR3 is CAPSDLQQASDTQYF. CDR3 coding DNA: TGTGCCCCCAGTGATTTGCAGCAGGCTTCAGATACGCAGTATTTT.

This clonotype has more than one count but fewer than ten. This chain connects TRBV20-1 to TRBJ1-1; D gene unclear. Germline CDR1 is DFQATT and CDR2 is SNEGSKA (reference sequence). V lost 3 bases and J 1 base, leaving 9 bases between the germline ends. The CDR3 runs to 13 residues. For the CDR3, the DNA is TGCAGTGCTAGGAAGGACGAGAACACTGAAGCTTTCTTT. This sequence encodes CSARKDENTEAFF.

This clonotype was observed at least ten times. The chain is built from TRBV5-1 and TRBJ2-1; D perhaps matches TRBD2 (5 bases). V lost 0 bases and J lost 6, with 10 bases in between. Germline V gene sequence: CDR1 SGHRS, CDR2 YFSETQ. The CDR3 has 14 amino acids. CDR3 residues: CASSLDPGFNEQFF. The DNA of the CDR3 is TGCGCCAGCAGCTTGGACCCGGGATTCAATGAGCAGTTCTTC. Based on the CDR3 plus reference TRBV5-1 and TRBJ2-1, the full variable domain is KAGVTQTPRYLIKTRGQQVTLSCSPISGHRSVSWYQQTPGQGLQFLFEYFSETQRNKGNFPGRFSGRQFSNSRSEMNVSTLELGDSALYLCASSLDPGFNEQFFGPGTRLTVL.

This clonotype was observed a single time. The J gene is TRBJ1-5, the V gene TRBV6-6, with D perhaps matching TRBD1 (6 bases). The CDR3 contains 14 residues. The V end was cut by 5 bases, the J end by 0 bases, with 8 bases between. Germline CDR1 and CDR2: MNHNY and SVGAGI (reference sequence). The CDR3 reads CASSTGNSNQPQHF. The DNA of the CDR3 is TGTGCCAGCAGTACAGGGAATAGCAATCAGCCCCAGCATTTT.

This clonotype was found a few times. The CDR3 loop is CASIANRGNQPQHF. The CDR3 region has the DNA TGTGCCAGCATTGCCAACAGGGGAAATCAGCCCCAGCATTTT. The chain is built from TRBV6-1 and TRBJ1-5; 7 bases are a match to TRBD1. V was clipped by 7 bases and J by 4 bases; unmatched bases: 7. Germline CDR1 reads MNHNS; CDR2 reads SASEGT. The CDR3 has 14 residues.

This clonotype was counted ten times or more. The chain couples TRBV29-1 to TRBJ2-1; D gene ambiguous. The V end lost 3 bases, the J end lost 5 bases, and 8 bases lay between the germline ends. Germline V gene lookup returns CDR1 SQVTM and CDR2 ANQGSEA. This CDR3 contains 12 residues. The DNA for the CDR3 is TGCAGCGTTGATGCTAGGCACAATGAGCAGTTCTTC. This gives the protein CSVDARHNEQFF.

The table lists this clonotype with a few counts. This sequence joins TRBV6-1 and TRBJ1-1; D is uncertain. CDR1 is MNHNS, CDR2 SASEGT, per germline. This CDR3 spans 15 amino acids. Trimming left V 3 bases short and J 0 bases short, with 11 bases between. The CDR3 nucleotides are TGTGCCAGCAGTGATATGTTGGCTATGAACACTGAAGCTTTCTTT. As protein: CASSDMLAMNTEAFF.

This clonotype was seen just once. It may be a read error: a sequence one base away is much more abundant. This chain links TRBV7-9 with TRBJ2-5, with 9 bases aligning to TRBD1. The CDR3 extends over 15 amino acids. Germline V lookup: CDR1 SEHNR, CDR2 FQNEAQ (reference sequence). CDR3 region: CASSLGGQGQEAQYF. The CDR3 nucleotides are TGTGCCAGCAGCTTAGGAGGACAGGGGCAAGAGGCCCAGTACTTC.

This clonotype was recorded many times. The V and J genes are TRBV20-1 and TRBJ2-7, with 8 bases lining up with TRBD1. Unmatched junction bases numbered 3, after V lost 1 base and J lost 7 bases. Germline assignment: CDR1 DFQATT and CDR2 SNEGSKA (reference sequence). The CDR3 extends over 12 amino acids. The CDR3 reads CSARATGDEQYF. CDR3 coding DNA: TGCAGTGCTAGAGCGACAGGGGATGAGCAGTACTTC.

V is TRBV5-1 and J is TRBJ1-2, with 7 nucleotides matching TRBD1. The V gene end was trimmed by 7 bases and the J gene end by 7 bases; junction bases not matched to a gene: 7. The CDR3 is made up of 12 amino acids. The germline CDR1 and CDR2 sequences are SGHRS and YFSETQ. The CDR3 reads CASGEPGGGYTF. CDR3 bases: TGCGCCAGCGGGGAGCCAGGGGGTGGCTACACCTTC.

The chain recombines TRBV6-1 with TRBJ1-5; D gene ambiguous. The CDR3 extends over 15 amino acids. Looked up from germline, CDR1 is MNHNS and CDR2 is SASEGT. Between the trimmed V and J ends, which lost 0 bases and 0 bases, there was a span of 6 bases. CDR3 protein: CASSEAGGSNQPQHF. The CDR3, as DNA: TGTGCCAGCAGTGAAGCGGGTGGTAGCAATCAGCCCCAGCATTTT.

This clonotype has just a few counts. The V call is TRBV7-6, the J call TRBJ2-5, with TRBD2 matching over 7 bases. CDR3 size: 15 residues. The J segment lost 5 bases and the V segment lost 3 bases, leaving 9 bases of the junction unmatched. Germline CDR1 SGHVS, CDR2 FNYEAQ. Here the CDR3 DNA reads TGTGCCAGCAGCTTCTTATCGGGGGGTGGGGAGACCCAGTACTTC. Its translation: CASSFLSGGGETQYF.